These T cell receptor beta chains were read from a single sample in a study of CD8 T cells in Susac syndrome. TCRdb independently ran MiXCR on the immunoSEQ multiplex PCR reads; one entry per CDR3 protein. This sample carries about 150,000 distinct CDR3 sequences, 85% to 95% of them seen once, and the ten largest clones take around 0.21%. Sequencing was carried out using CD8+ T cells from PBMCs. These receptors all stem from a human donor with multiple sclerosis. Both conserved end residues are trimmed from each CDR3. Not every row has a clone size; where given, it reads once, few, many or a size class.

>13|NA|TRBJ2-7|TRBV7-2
ASSSNRDRGYEQY
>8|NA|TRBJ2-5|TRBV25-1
ASRQETQY
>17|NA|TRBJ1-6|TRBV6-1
ASSQGQGANGFHNSPLH
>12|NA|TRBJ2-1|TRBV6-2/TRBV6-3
ATWGGSSYNEQF
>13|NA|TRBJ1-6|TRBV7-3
ASSLDGGGNSPLH
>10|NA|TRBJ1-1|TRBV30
AWRTMNTEAF
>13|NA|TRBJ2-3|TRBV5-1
ASSGAGKRTDTQY
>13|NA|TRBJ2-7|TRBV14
ASSQGPAGNYEQY
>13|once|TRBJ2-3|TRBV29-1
SVDLQGCRTDTQY
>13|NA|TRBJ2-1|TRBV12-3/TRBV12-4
ASSIPGLSRDEQF
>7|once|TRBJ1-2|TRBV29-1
SVDSVSY
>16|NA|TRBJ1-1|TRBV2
ASSHRDRGGGRNTEAF
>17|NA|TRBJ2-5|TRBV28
ASSLIIRDTNPDQPSQY
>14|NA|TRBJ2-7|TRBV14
ASSQDRDTSSYEQY
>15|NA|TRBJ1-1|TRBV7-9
ASSLSGQGWMNTEAF
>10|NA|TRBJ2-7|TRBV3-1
ASSQILNEQY
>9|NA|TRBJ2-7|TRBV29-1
SVGDSYEQY
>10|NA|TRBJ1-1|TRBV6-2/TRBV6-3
ASNSGNGEAF
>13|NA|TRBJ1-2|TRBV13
ASSSDTPISYGYT
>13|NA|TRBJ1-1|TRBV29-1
SVRGSYEGDTEAF
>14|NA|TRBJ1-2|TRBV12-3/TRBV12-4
ASSSKPGTMYYGYT
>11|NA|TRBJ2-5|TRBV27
ASSLGGRQTQY
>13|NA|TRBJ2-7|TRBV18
ASSPTRDRGYEQY
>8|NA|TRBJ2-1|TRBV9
ATGGNEQF
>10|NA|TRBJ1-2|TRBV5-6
ASSGQGGGYT
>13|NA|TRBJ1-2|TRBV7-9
ASSSGGSGPQGYT
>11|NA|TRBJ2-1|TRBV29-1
SVEGGSINEQF
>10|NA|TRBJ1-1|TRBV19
ASSISGQEAF
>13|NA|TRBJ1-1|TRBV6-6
ASSSALEGGTEAF
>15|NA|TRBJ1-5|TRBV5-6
ASSLEGGAASNQPQH
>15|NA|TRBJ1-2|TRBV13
ASSPRGAGGGEGGYT
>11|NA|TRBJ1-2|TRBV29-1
SARGTGDYGYT
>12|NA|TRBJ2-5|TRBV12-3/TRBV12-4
ASSTPGGIETQY
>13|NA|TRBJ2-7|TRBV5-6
TSSLVGNEFDEQY
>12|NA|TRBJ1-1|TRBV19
ASRRNREIAEAF
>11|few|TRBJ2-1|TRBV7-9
ASSFGSGGDVW
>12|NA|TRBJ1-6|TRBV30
AWSVPRRNSPLH
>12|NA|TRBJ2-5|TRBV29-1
SARDRGVQETQY
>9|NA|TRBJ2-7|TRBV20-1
SAADWNEQY
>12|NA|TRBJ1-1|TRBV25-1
ASSPGTGPTEAF
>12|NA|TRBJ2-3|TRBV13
ASSLRRGLDTQY
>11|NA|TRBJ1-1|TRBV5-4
ASSPDRVTEAF
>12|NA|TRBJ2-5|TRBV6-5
ASSYRLRGETQY
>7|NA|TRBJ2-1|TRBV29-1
SVDREQF
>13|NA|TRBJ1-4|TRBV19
ASSGTGPSNEKLF
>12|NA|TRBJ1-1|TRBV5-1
ASSLEGSNTEAF
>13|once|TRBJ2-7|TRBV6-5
ASRRLAGKSYEQY
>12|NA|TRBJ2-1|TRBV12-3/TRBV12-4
ASSLRGLSNEQF
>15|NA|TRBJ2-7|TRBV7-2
ASSPRRSGGALYEQY
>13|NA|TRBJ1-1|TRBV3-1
ASSLKSASNTEAF
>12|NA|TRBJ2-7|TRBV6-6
ASTNARTGYEQY
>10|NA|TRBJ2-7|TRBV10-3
ASIGEHYEQY
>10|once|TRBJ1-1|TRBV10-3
AIRRGNTEAF
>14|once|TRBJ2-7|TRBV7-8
ASSFRGGTGYDEQY
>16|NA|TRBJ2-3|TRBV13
ASSLAGQGGRDADTQY
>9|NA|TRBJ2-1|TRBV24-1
ATSQGPEQF
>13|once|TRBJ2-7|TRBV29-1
SVYSSGGLPYEQY
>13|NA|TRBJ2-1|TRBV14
ASSQRGGSDMGQF
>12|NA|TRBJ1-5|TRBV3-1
ASSPGQGIAAQH
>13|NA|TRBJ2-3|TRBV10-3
AITSRDPSTDTQY